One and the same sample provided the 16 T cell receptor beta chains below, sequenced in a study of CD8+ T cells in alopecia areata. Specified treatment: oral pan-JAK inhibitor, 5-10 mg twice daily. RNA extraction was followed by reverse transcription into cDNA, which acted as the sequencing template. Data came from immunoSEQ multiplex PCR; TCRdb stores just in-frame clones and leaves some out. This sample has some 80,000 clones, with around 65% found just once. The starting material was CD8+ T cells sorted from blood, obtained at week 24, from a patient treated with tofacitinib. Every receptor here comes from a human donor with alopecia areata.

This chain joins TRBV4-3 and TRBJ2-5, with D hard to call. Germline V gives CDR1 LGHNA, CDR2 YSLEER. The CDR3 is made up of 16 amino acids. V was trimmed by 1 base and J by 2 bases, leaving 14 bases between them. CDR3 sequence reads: CASSQVLNSMQETQYF. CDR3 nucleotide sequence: TGCGCCAGCAGCCAAGTTTTGAACAGTATGCAAGAGACCCAGTACTTC.

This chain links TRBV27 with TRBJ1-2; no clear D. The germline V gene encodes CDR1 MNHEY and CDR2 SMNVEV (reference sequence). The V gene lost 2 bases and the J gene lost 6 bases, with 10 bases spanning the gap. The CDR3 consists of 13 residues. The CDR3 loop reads CASSLTGFHGYTF. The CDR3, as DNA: TGTGCCAGCAGTTTAACGGGGTTTCATGGCTACACCTTC.

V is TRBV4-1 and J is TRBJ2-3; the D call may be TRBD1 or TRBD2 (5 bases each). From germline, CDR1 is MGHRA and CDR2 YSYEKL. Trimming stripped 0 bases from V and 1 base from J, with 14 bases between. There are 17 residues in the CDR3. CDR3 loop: CASSQDEGRIRTDTQYF. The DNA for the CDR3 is TGCGCCAGCAGCCAAGACGAGGGACGGATCCGCACAGATACGCAGTATTTT.

The CDR3 loop reads CASSISGALYEQYF. The CDR3 DNA reads TGTGCCAGCAGCATTTCGGGAGCCCTATACGAGCAGTACTTC. The rearrangement joins TRBV6-5 to TRBJ2-7; D might be TRBD2 (6 bases). The germline V gene has CDR1 MNHEY and CDR2 SVGAGI. This CDR3 is 14 amino acids long. V lost 6 bases, J lost 4 bases, and 16 bases lay in between.

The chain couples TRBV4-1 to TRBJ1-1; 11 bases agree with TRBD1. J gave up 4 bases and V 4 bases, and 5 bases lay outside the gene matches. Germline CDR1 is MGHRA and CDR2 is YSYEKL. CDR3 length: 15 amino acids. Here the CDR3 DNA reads TGCGCCAGCAGCCCGCTAGGGACAGGGGGCACTGAAGCTTTCTTT. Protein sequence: CASSPLGTGGTEAFF.

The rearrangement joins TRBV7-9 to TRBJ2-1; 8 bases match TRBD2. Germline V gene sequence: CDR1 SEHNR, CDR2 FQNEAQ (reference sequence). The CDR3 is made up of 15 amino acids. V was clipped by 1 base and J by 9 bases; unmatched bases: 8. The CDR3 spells CASSLVVGRAPEQFF. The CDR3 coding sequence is TGTGCCAGCAGCTTAGTTGTCGGGAGGGCCCCTGAGCAGTTCTTC.

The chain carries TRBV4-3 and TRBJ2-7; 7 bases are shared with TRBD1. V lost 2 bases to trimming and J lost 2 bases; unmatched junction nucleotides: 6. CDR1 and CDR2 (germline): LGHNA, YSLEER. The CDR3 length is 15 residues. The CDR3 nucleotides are TGCGCCAGCAGCCAATCAAGGGGGCGGACCTACGAGCAGTACTTC. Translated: CASSQSRGRTYEQYF.

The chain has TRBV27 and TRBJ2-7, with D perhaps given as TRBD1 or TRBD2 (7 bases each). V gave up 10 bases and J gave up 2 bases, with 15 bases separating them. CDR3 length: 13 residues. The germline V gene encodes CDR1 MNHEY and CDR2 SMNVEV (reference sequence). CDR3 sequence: CATSGTATYEQYF. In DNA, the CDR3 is TGTGCCACCAGCGGGACAGCGACCTACGAGCAGTACTTC.

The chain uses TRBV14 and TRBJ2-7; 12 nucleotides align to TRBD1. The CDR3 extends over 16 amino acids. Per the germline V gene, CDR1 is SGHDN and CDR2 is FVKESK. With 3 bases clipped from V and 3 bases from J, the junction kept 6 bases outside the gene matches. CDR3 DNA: TGTGCCAGCAGCCATTTAGGGACAGGGGGCCACTACGAGCAGTACTTC. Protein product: CASSHLGTGGHYEQYF. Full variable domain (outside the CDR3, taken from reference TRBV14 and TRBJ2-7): EAGVTQFPSHSVIEKGQTVTLRCDPISGHDNLYWYRRVMGKEIKFLLHFVKESKQDESGMPNNRFLAERTGGTYSTLKVQPAELEDSGVYFCASSHLGTGGHYEQYFGPGTRLTVT.

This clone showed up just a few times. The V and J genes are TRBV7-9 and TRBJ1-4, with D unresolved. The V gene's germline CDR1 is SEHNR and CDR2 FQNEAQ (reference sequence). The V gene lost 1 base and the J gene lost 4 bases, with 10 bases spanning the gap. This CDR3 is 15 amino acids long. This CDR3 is CASSLVGAHNEKLFF. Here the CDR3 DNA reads TGTGCCAGCAGCTTAGTTGGAGCCCATAATGAAAAACTGTTTTTT. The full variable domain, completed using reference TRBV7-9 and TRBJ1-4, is DTGVSQNPRHKITKRGQNVTFRCDPISEHNRLYWYRQTLGQGPEFLTYFQNEAQLEKSRLLSDRFSAERPKGSFSTLEIQRTEQGDSAMYLCASSLVGAHNEKLFFGSGTQLSVL.

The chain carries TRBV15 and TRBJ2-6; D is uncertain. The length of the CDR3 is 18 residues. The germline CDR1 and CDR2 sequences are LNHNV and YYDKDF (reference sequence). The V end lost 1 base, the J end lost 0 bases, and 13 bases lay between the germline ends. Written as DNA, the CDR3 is TGTGCCACCAGCAGAGGTGGTGAGACCATCTCTGGGGCCAACGTCCTGACTTTC. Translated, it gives CATSRGGETISGANVLTF.

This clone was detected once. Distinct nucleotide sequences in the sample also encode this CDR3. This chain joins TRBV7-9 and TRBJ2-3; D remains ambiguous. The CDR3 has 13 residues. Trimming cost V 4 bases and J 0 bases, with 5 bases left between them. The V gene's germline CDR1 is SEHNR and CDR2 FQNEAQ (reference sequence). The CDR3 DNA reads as TGTGCCAGCAGCTCGGCTAGCACAGATACGCAGTATTTT. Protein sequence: CASSSASTDTQYF.

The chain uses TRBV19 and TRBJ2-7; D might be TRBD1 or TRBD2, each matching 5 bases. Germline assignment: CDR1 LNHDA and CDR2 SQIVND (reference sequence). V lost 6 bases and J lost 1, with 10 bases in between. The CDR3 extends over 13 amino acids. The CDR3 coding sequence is TGTGCCAGTAGCACGGGGCCTTCCTACGAGCAGTACTTC. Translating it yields CASSTGPSYEQYF.

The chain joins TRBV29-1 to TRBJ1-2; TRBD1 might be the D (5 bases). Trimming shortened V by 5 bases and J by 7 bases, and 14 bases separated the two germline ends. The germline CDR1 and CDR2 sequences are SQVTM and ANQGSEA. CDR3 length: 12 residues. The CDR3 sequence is CSVPQGVLGYTF. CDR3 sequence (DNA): TGCAGCGTTCCTCAAGGGGTACTTGGCTACACCTTC.

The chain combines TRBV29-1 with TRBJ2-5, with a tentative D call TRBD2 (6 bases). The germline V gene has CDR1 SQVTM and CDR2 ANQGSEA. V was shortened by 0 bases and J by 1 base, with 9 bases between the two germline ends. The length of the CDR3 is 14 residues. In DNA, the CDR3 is TGCAGCGTTGAAGAAACTAGCAGCCAAGAGACCCAGTACTTC. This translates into CSVEETSSQETQYF.

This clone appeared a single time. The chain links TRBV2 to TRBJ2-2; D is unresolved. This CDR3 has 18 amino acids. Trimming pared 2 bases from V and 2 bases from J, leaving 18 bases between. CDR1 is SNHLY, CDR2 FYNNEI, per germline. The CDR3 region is CASSEQAATDGNTGELFF. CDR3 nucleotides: TGTGCCAGCAGTGAACAGGCTGCTACGGACGGAAACACCGGGGAGCTGTTTTTT. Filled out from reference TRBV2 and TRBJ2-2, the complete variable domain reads EPEVTQTPSHQVTQMGQEVILRCVPISNHLYFYWYRQILGQKVEFLVSFYNNEISEKSEIFDDQFSVERPDGSNFTLKIRSTKLEDSAMYFCASSEQAATDGNTGELFFGEGSRLTVL.